The present entry profiles one T cell receptor beta chain with its context. What it binds is unknown. The germline CDR1 and CDR2 sequences are SGDLS and YYNGEE. This CDR3 has 14 residues. Germline trimming cut 4 bases from V and 5 bases from J; bases unmatched to any gene: 8. These data are taken from a study of cytomegalovirus exposure and HLA in healthy donors. General observations from the study: Among immune exposure information, only CMV serostatus was available. In all likelihood, a cluster of highly shared sequence variants was a sequencing artifact. A later analysis found most CMV-associated TCR beta chains apparently HLA-restricted.

Vbeta (60) and Jbeta (13) primers were used in the PCR. The protocol was immunoSEQ multiplex PCR, while the TCRdb copy is restricted to in-frame clones and leaves out a portion. The sample includes roughly 220,000 clones, 80% to 90% seen only once; the top ten take roughly 3.1%. The V gene is TRBV9, the J gene TRBJ2-7; TRBD1 aligns across 8 bases. The sequenced material came from PBMCs. This receptor was obtained from a man aged 25-45 years in good health and CMV-seronegative. CDR3 sequence: CASSQQGVGNEQYF. In nucleotides, the CDR3 is TGTGCCAGCAGCCAACAGGGGGTGGGGAACGAGCAGTACTTC.